This T cell receptor beta chain was captured by sequencing in a study of PD-1 blockade in classical Hodgkin lymphoma. Study-level information: Once every 2 weeks, patients received intravenous nivolumab at 3 mg/kg. Study results and caveats: Newly diagnosed patients had baseline TCR diversity that was reportedly lower than that of healthy donors. Compared with baseline, CD4+ but not CD8+ TCR diversity had risen significantly by C4D1.

Time point in this sample: cycle 4 day 1 (C4D1), after 5 to 7 weeks of nivolumab. Each patient's relapse followed autologous stem cell transplantation, and brentuximab vedotin exposure varied. Purified CD4+ T cells were obtained from thawed PBMCs through magnetic negative selection. Relapsed/refractory classical Hodgkin lymphoma patients had complete, partial or progressive responses. In regard to this clone: Antigen: not known.

Only in-frame clones appear in the TCRdb table, and some are missing; sequencing was by immunoSEQ multiplex PCR. The table lists fewer than 35,000 clones, 92% of them singletons. Germline CDR1 is SNHLY and CDR2 is FYNNEI. The V segment lost 6 bases and the J segment 3 bases; nucleotides outside the gene matches: 3. CDR3 length: 13 residues. The TCR sequence derives from a human donor with classical Hodgkin lymphoma. This chain connects TRBV2 to TRBJ2-7, with TRBD2 matching 9 bases. The sequencing here drew on CD4+ T cells from blood, taken before the fourth cycle of nivolumab. CDR3 sequence reads: CASSARGGYEQYF. The CDR3, as DNA: TGTGCCAGCAGCGCGCGGGGGGGCTACGAGCAGTACTTC.